This T cell receptor beta chain was profiled in a study of blood T cell repertoires in COVID-19. Overall study: The United States, Italy and Spain were the sources of the acute and convalescent COVID-19 samples.

In the source study's methods: The authors estimated nucleated cell counts from reference gene primer amplification. Some clones are missing from TCRdb's copy, which holds only in-frame ones; the method was immunoSEQ multiplex PCR. Clone size and V and J calls were adopted from that table, with D and trimming inferred from the DNA. The table has around 260,000 clones, about 89% seen once. This CDR3 region has 16 residues. Germline V gives CDR1 KGHSH, CDR2 LQKENI. Trimming took 3 bases from V and 9 from J; bases not matched to a gene: 9. The TCR originated in a woman in her thirties or forties who had recovered from COVID-19. The chain recombines TRBV18 with TRBJ2-3, with 13 positions matching TRBD2. The specimen sequenced was peripheral blood. CDR3 nucleotides: TGTGCCAGCTCACCTGGACTAGCGGGGGCAGGGGGCACGCAGTATTTT. Its translation is CASSPGLAGAGGTQYF. Using reference TRBV18 and TRBJ2-3 for the parts outside the CDR3, the full variable domain is NAGVMQNPRHLVRRRGQEARLRCSPMKGHSHVYWYRQLPEEGLKFMVYLQKENIIDESGMPKERFSAEFPKEGPSILRIQQVVRGDSAAYFCASSPGLAGAGGTQYFGPGTRLTVL.